This TCR beta chain was found in a study of T cell responses to AZD1222 COVID-19 vaccine. Sequenced by immunoSEQ multiplex PCR; TCRdb stores in-frame clones only, minus some. The data show approximately 68,000 clones, roughly 91% seen once. The specimen was peripheral blood, collected 28 days after the second dose of the MenACWY control vaccine. This sequence originates from an adult who received the MenACWY meningococcal vaccine as a control.

This CDR3 reads CASSRLTPPTGGYNEQFF. The CDR3 nucleotides read TGTGCCAGCAGCAGACTAACCCCACCGACAGGGGGATACAATGAGCAGTTCTTC. This chain connects TRBV5-5 to TRBJ2-1, with 9 bases that match TRBD1. The CDR3 contains 18 residues. V was clipped by 4 bases and J by 4 bases; unmatched bases: 15. Looked up from germline, CDR1 is SGHKS and CDR2 is YYEKEE (reference sequence).